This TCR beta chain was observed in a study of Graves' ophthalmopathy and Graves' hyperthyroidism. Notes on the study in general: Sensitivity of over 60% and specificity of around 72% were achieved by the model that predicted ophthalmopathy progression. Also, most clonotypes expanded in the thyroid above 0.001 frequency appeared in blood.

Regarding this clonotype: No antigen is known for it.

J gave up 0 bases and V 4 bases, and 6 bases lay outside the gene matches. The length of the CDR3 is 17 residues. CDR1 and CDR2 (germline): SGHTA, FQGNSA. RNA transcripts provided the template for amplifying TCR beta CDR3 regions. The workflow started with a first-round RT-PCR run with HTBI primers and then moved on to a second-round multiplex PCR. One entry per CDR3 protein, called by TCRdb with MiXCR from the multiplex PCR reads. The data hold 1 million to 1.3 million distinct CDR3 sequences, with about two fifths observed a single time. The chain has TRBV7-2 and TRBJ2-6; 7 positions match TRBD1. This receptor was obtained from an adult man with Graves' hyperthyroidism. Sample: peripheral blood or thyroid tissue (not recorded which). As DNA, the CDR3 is TGTGCCAGCAGCTCGAAGACAGGGAGCTCTGGGGCCAACGTCCTGACTTTC. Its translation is CASSSKTGSSGANVLTF.